These 18 T cell receptor beta chains were sequenced from one sample in a study of T cell responses to AZD1222 COVID-19 vaccine. TCRdb keeps only in-frame clones here, not all; method: immunoSEQ multiplex PCR. The table has 90,000 to 120,000 clones, about 87% seen once. Material: peripheral blood, obtained on day 0 of AZD1222 vaccination. All receptors come from an adult in good health.

This clone was seen once. This rearrangement joins TRBV4-2 to TRBJ1-4; unclear D gene. The CDR3 runs to 15 residues. Germline V lookup: CDR1 LGHNA, CDR2 YNFKEQ. Trimming stripped 1 base from V and 8 bases from J, with 14 bases between. The CDR3 DNA reads TGTGCCAGCAGCCAAGGTCATGAAGGTGGGGAAAAACTGTTTTTT. This codes for CASSQGHEGGEKLFF.

This chain links TRBV19 with TRBJ1-1; no firm D call. Trimming took 0 bases from V and 4 from J, leaving 6 bases between them. The CDR3 runs 13 residues. Germline loops: CDR1 LNHDA, CDR2 SQIVND (reference sequence). This CDR3 is CASSIEGLTEAFF. For the CDR3, the DNA is TGTGCCAGTAGTATAGAAGGACTCACTGAAGCTTTCTTT.

The table lists this clone with a count of one. The genes are TRBV18 and TRBJ1-5; the D is unclear. Germline CDR1 KGHSH, CDR2 LQKENI. The CDR3 spans 14 residues. The V end was cut by 3 bases, the J end by 5 bases, with 11 bases between. The CDR3 DNA reads as TGTGCCAGCTCACCTCTCGGGAGGGATCAGCCCCAGCATTTT. Translation: CASSPLGRDQPQHF.

The table lists this clone with a few counts. The V gene is TRBV5-1, the J gene TRBJ2-7; 8 positions agree with TRBD1. From germline, CDR1 is SGHRS and CDR2 YFSETQ. J gave up 0 bases and V 4 bases, and 6 bases lay outside the gene matches. The CDR3 totals 15 residues. CDR3 sequence: CASSPRQGHSYEQYF. The CDR3 DNA follows: TGCGCCAGCAGCCCACGACAGGGGCACTCCTACGAGCAGTACTTC.

This clone was recorded once. The chain combines TRBV20-1 with TRBJ2-1; perhaps TRBD1 as D (6 bases). V gave up 3 bases and J gave up 4 bases, with 19 bases separating them. CDR3 length equals 16 residues. Germline CDR1 is DFQATT and CDR2 is SNEGSKA (reference sequence). CDR3 amino acids: CSASPTTGISYNEQFF. Written as DNA, the CDR3 is TGCAGTGCTAGTCCCACCACAGGGATTTCGTACAATGAGCAGTTCTTC.

The J gene is TRBJ1-1, the V gene TRBV6-5; D not resolved. Germline assignment: CDR1 MNHEY and CDR2 SVGAGI. The CDR3 extends over 11 amino acids. V was clipped by 8 bases and J by 2 bases, with 6 bases between them. The CDR3 sequence is CASFYNTEAFF. The DNA of the CDR3 is TGTGCCAGCTTTTACAACACTGAAGCTTTCTTT.

This chain links TRBV6-5 with TRBJ2-5; weak D call: TRBD1 (5 bases). The CDR3 has 16 residues. The germline V gene encodes CDR1 MNHEY and CDR2 SVGAGI. Between the trimmed V and J ends, which lost 3 bases and 4 bases, there was a span of 18 bases. CDR3 sequence (DNA): TGTGCCAGCAGTTATGGGCAGGGCGCGAACGGAGAGACCCAGTACTTC. It encodes CASSYGQGANGETQYF.

In its sample, this clone was seen a few times. The chain uses TRBV7-2 and TRBJ1-1; a weak D match, TRBD1 (5 bases). V shed 4 bases and J shed 2 bases, with 14 bases lying between them. CDR3 size: 15 residues. Germline V gene lookup returns CDR1 SGHTA and CDR2 FQGNSA. The CDR3, as DNA: TGTGCCAGCAGCTCTCGGCAGGGTCCAAACACTGAAGCTTTCTTT. It encodes CASSSRQGPNTEAFF.

This chain connects TRBV7-2 to TRBJ2-7; D might be TRBD2 (6 bases). In germline, CDR1 is SGHTA, CDR2 FQGNSA. The CDR3 has 14 residues. V dropped 1 base and J dropped 4 bases, with 11 bases sitting between them. As DNA, the CDR3 is TGTGCCAGCAGCTTAGGGGGGGTCCCTTACGAGCAGTACTTC. Translated, it gives CASSLGGVPYEQYF.

The genes are TRBV7-3 and TRBJ2-6; D may match TRBD1 or TRBD2 (5 bases each). The germline V gene has CDR1 SGHTA and CDR2 FQGTGA. This CDR3 is 14 amino acids long. The V and J ends lost 6 bases and 2 bases respectively, with 8 bases between them. The CDR3 sequence is CASSRDPGANVLTF. For the CDR3, the DNA is TGTGCCAGCAGTAGGGACCCTGGGGCCAACGTCCTGACTTTC.

The V call is TRBV28, the J call TRBJ2-1; 8 bases line up with TRBD1. Germline CDR1 reads MDHEN; CDR2 reads SYDVKM. V lost 4 bases and J lost 15; bases outside the gene matches: 8. There are 12 residues in the CDR3. The CDR3 nucleotides are TGTGCCAGCAGTTCAACTACAGGGGGTTGGTTCTTC. As protein: CASSSTTGGWFF. The whole variable domain, filled in from reference TRBV28 and TRBJ2-1, reads DVKVTQSSRYLVKRTGEKVFLECVQDMDHENMFWYRQDPGLGLRLIYFSYDVKMKEKGDIPEGYSVSREKKERFSLILESASTNQTSMYLCASSSTTGGWFFGPGTRLTVL.

The chain combines TRBV3-1 (or the pseudogene TRBV3-2) with TRBJ1-5; D is possibly TRBD1 (5 bases). Per germline, CDR1 LGHDT and CDR2 YNNKEL (reference sequence). V lost 1 base and J lost 6, with 10 bases in between. This CDR3 has 14 amino acids. The chain's CDR3 is CASSQGVGAQPQHF. The CDR3 DNA follows: TGTGCCAGCAGCCAAGGCGTAGGGGCTCAGCCCCAGCATTTT.

The chain is built from TRBV7-2 and TRBJ2-5; 14 positions match TRBD2. Germline V gene data show CDR1 as SGHTA and CDR2 as FQGNSA. There are 16 residues in the CDR3. J was trimmed by 5 bases and V by 5 bases; bases with no gene match: 7. The CDR3 sequence is CASSRGLAGARETQYF. CDR3 DNA sequence: TGTGCCAGCAGCAGGGGACTAGCGGGGGCCAGGGAGACCCAGTACTTC.

The DNA of the CDR3 is TGTGCCAGCAGCCCGAGTCTCGGGGGACGGGAGACCCAGTACTTC. It is translated as CASSPSLGGRETQYF. The chain links TRBV28 to TRBJ2-5; a possible D gene is TRBD2 (6 bases). CDR1 is MDHEN, CDR2 SYDVKM, per germline. The CDR3 totals 15 residues. The V and J ends lost 6 bases and 5 bases respectively, with 19 bases between them.

This chain joins TRBV5-8 and TRBJ2-2, with D uncertain. The V end was cut by 1 base, the J end by 0 bases, with 7 bases between. CDR3 length: 15 residues. Per germline, CDR1 SGHTS and CDR2 YDEGEE. The CDR3 DNA reads TGTGCCAGCAGCTTGAACGGAGCGAACACCGGGGAGCTGTTTTTT. This sequence encodes CASSLNGANTGELFF. The full variable domain, with the rest looked up from reference TRBV5-8 and TRBJ2-2, is EAGVTQSPTHLIKTRGQQATLRCSPISGHTSVYWYQQALGLGLQFLLWYDEGEERNRGNFPPRFSGRQFPNYSSELNVNALELEDSALYLCASSLNGANTGELFFGEGSRLTVL.

This clone has only one observation. The chain's CDR3 is CATSREGGGTEYGYTF. The DNA of the CDR3 is TGTGCCACCAGCAGAGAGGGGGGCGGGACGGAATATGGCTACACCTTC. The V call is TRBV15, the J call TRBJ1-2; a possible D gene is TRBD1 (6 bases). The CDR3 totals 16 residues. With 0 bases removed from V and 5 bases from J, the gap between germline ends came to 16 bases. Germline V gene data show CDR1 as LNHNV and CDR2 as YYDKDF (reference sequence).

This rearrangement joins TRBV9 to TRBJ1-6, with D perhaps TRBD1 (5 bases). The V gene's germline CDR1 is SGDLS and CDR2 YYNGEE. V was cut by 2 bases and J by 7 bases, with 13 bases left in between. The CDR3 sequence is 15 residues long. CDR3 bases: TGTGCCAGCAGCGTTGACGGGTGGGGCAATTCACCCCTCCACTTT. As protein: CASSVDGWGNSPLHF.

The V gene is TRBV7-9, the J gene TRBJ2-7, with TRBD1 as a possible D gene (6 bases). The V end was cut by 4 bases, the J end by 4 bases, with 14 bases between. The germline V gene encodes CDR1 SEHNR and CDR2 FQNEAQ (reference sequence). This CDR3 has 14 residues. The CDR3 coding sequence is TGTGCCAGCAGCTCACGGGACATCTTATACGAGCAGTACTTC. Its translation is CASSSRDILYEQYF. Supplemented by reference TRBV7-9 and TRBJ2-7, the full variable domain reads DTGVSQNPRHKITKRGQNVTFRCDPISEHNRLYWYRQTLGQGPEFLTYFQNEAQLEKSRLLSDRFSAERPKGSFSTLEIQRTEQGDSAMYLCASSSRDILYEQYFGPGTRLTVT.